The T cell receptor beta chain described here comes from a study of blood T cell repertoires in COVID-19. Overall study context: In each case, the material was cDNA or gDNA derived from T cells, B-cell-depleted T cells, or PBMCs.

Source study methods: Quantification of nucleated cells was approximated via reference gene primer amplification. TCRdb keeps only in-frame clones here, not all; method: immunoSEQ multiplex PCR. V and J calls and clone size are given by that table; D and trimming were obtained from the DNA. Of more than 55,000 clones in the sample, 60% to 80% were seen once. The CDR3 covers 16 residues. V was trimmed by 4 bases and J by 4 bases, leaving 19 bases between them. Germline V CDR1 and CDR2: MNHEY, SVGAGI. J is TRBJ1-2 and V is TRBV6-5, with D tentatively TRBD1 (6 bases). This clonotype was obtained from a man in his sixties with acute or convalescent COVID-19. Sequencing was carried out using peripheral blood. CDR3 sequence (DNA): TGTGCCAGCAGTTCCGGGGGGGGGCCCTCCATCTATGGCTACACCTTC. It is translated as CASSSGGGPSIYGYTF.